These T cell receptor beta chains were read from a single sample in a study of PD-1 blockade in classical Hodgkin lymphoma. The repertoire was sequenced with immunoSEQ multiplex PCR; TCRdb's copy has only in-frame clones and lacks some. The profile shows just over 60,000 clones, approximately 88% of them singletons. Sequenced material: peripheral blood mononuclear cells (PBMCs), taken at baseline. The receptors were gathered from a human donor with classical Hodgkin lymphoma. Both conserved end residues are part of each CDR3. Each record gives: J gene, D gene, clone size, V gene, CDR3 protein, CDR3 DNA. The D gene is left open where the match is weak. Expanded clones are given a class, and other clones once, few, many or no size at all.

TRBJ1-2 | . | . | TRBV6-5 | CASSPPDFYGYTF | TGTGCCAGCAGCCCCCCCGATTTCTATGGCTACACCTTC
TRBJ2-1 | . | . | TRBV18 | CASSLTRDEQFF | TGTGCCAGCTCACTCACGAGAGATGAGCAGTTCTTC
TRBJ2-7 | TRBD2 | . | TRBV7-2 | CASSLGTRDEQYF | TGTGCCAGCAGCTTAGGGACTAGGGACGAGCAGTACTTC
TRBJ2-3 | TRBD2 | few | TRBV6-4 | CASSSLAGGTDTQYF | TGTGCCAGCAGTTCGCTAGCGGGGGGAACAGATACGCAGTATTTT
TRBJ2-5 | TRBD1 | . | TRBV11-1 | CASSQTGARETQYF | TGTGCCAGCAGCCAGACAGGGGCGCGGGAGACCCAGTACTTC
TRBJ2-3 | . | once | TRBV7-2 | CASSFAGAHTDTQYF | TGTGCCAGCAGCTTCGCCGGGGCCCACACAGATACGCAGTATTTT
TRBJ1-2 | . | . | TRBV25-1 | CATSGRARGYGYTF | TGTGCCACCTCCGGCAGGGCCCGAGGCTATGGCTACACCTTC
TRBJ2-7 | . | . | TRBV7-9 | CASSLETDYEQYF | TGTGCCAGCAGCTTAGAGACAGACTACGAGCAGTACTTC
TRBJ2-7 | . | . | TRBV4-3 | CASSQEVEASYEQYF | TGCGCCAGCAGCCAAGAGGTTGAGGCCTCCTACGAGCAGTACTTC
TRBJ2-7 | TRBD2 | . | TRBV6-4 | CASSDSAGGPYEQYF | TGTGCCAGCAGTGACTCTGCGGGGGGACCGTACGAGCAGTACTTC
TRBJ2-7 | . | . | TRBV28 | CASATHQEGSYEQYF | TGTGCCAGCGCCACCCATCAGGAGGGGTCCTACGAGCAGTACTTC
TRBJ1-1 | TRBD1 | . | TRBV6-5 | CASRLGQGFAEAFF | TGTGCCAGCAGGTTGGGACAGGGATTTGCTGAAGCTTTCTTT
TRBJ1-1 | . | . | TRBV5-6 | CASSLFDGGGEAFF | TGTGCCAGCAGCTTGTTTGACGGCGGGGGTGAAGCTTTCTTT
TRBJ1-2 | TRBD1 | . | TRBV9 | CASSARDRGIFGYTF | TGTGCCAGCAGCGCCCGGGACAGGGGGATTTTTGGCTACACCTTC
TRBJ2-7 | . | . | TRBV5-1 | CASGHGGTYEQYF | TGCGCCAGCGGACACGGGGGTACCTACGAGCAGTACTTC
TRBJ2-7 | TRBD2 | . | TRBV7-9 | CASSARRLAGVSYEQYF | TGTGCCAGCAGCGCGCGAAGGCTAGCGGGGGTCTCCTACGAGCAGTACTTC
TRBJ2-5 | . | once | TRBV28 | CASSFEGRETQYF | TGTGCCAGCAGTTTTGAGGGGAGGGAGACCCAGTACTTC
TRBJ2-7 | . | . | TRBV7-7 | CASSLAPGGLPDEQYF | TGTGCCAGCAGCTTAGCGCCGGGGGGCCTACCGGACGAGCAGTACTTC
TRBJ1-5 | . | . | TRBV2 | CASSGWQSSNQPQHF | TGTGCCAGCAGTGGTTGGCAGAGTAGCAATCAGCCCCAGCATTTT
TRBJ2-5 | TRBD1 | once | TRBV7-9 | CASSPGQGNFRGETQYF | TGTGCCAGCAGCCCCGGACAGGGAAATTTTAGGGGAGAGACCCAGTACTTC
TRBJ2-7 | . | . | TRBV2 | CASSEHRDKIQYF | TGTGCCAGCAGTGAGCACAGGGATAAGATTCAGTACTTC
TRBJ2-7 | . | . | TRBV11-3 | CASSLADPQYF | TGTGCCAGCAGCTTAGCGGATCCGCAGTACTTC
TRBJ1-2 | . | few | TRBV11-2 | CASSLGNSVSVGYTF | TGTGCCAGCAGCTTAGGGAATTCTGTTTCGGTGGGCTACACCTTC
TRBJ1-2 | . | . | TRBV19 | CASTPGTQYGYTF | TGTGCCAGTACCCCCGGGACGCAATATGGCTACACCTTC
TRBJ2-7 | . | . | TRBV10-3 | CAISDATGPYEQYF | TGTGCCATCAGTGATGCAACAGGTCCCTACGAGCAGTACTTC
TRBJ2-6 | . | . | TRBV6-5 | CASSYVGAGGANVLTF | TGTGCCAGCAGTTATGTGGGGGCAGGTGGGGCCAACGTCCTGACTTTC
TRBJ2-5 | TRBD2 | . | TRBV4-3 | CASSQGLAGGDQETQYF | TGCGCCAGCAGCCAAGGACTAGCGGGGGGGGACCAAGAGACCCAGTACTTC
TRBJ2-7 | . | . | TRBV7-3 | CASSLMGGHNEQYF | TGTGCCAGCAGCTTAATGGGGGGGCATAACGAGCAGTACTTC
TRBJ1-2 | . | . | TRBV7-2 | CASSLAGQGKGYTF | TGTGCCAGCAGCTTAGCGGGGCAGGGGAAAGGCTACACCTTC
TRBJ1-4 | TRBD1 | . | TRBV6-1 | CASSAQGRANEKLFF | TGTGCCAGCAGTGCACAGGGGAGGGCTAATGAAAAACTGTTTTTT
TRBJ1-5 | . | few | TRBV9 | CASCRDDNQPQHF | TGTGCCAGCTGCAGGGATGATAATCAGCCCCAGCATTTT
TRBJ2-3 | TRBD1 | . | TRBV4-2 | CASRETGYTDTQYF | TGTGCCAGCAGGGAGACAGGGTACACAGATACGCAGTATTTT
TRBJ2-1 | TRBD2 | . | TRBV7-6 | CASSLTSGGSNEQFF | TGTGCCAGCAGCCTGACTAGCGGGGGAAGCAATGAGCAGTTCTTC
TRBJ1-2 | TRBD1 | . | TRBV11-2 | CASSLTQGGNYGYTF | TGTGCCAGCAGCTTAACACAGGGGGGTAACTATGGCTACACCTTC
TRBJ2-3 | . | . | TRBV10-3 | CAISESTDTQYF | TGTGCCATCAGTGAGAGCACAGATACGCAGTATTTT
TRBJ1-2 | TRBD1 | . | TRBV7-2 | CASSLGPGQTNYGYTF | TGTGCCAGCAGCTTGGGACCGGGACAGACCAACTATGGCTACACCTTC
TRBJ1-1 | . | . | TRBV19 | CASRMATEAFF | TGTGCCAGTAGAATGGCCACTGAAGCTTTCTTT
TRBJ1-4 | . | . | TRBV7-2 | CASSLAGESEKLFF | TGTGCCAGCAGCTTAGCCGGGGAGAGTGAAAAACTGTTTTTT
TRBJ2-7 | TRBD2 | . | TRBV19 | CASTAGGPGEQYF | TGTGCCAGTACGGCGGGGGGGCCTGGCGAGCAGTACTTC
TRBJ2-1 | . | once | TRBV7-9 | CASSFSDRLPYNEQFF | TGTGCCAGCAGCTTCTCAGACAGGTTACCTTACAATGAGCAGTTCTTC
TRBJ1-1 | . | once | TRBV7-8 | CASSSVGGGSSTEAFF | TGTGCCAGCAGCTCCGTGGGGGGGGGTAGTAGCACTGAAGCTTTCTTT
TRBJ1-2 | . | once | TRBV6-6 | CASSQALTNYGYTF | TGTGCCAGCAGTCAGGCGTTAACTAACTATGGCTACACCTTC
TRBJ2-7 | . | . | TRBV13 | CASSLSLQGGYEQYF | TGTGCCAGCAGCTTATCCTTACAGGGTGGGTACGAGCAGTACTTC
TRBJ2-2 | . | . | TRBV4-3 | CASSQDRGLTGELFF | TGCGCCAGCAGCCAAGATAGAGGGCTCACCGGGGAGCTGTTTTTT
TRBJ2-4 | TRBD1 | . | TRBV10-1 | CAGRGIQYF | TGCGCCGGCAGGGGGATTCAGTACTTC